This TCR beta chain came from a study of technical replicates of blood from a handful of donors. Profiled with immunoSEQ multiplex PCR; TCRdb holds only in-frame clones, not every one. The data show around 80,000 clones, with 90% to 95% seen just once and about 0.39% held by the top ten. In germline, CDR1 is MDHEN, CDR2 SYDVKM. Trimming removed 2 bases from V and 3 bases from J; junction bases left unmatched: 4. The CDR3 runs to 14 residues. This TCR derives from a human donor in good health. This sequence joins TRBV28 and TRBJ2-7, with 7 bases matching TRBD1. The sequencing sample was made of T cells isolated from PBMCs. The CDR3, as DNA: TGTGCCAGCAGTTTAGGACAGGAACTCTACGAGCAGTACTTC. Protein product: CASSLGQELYEQYF.